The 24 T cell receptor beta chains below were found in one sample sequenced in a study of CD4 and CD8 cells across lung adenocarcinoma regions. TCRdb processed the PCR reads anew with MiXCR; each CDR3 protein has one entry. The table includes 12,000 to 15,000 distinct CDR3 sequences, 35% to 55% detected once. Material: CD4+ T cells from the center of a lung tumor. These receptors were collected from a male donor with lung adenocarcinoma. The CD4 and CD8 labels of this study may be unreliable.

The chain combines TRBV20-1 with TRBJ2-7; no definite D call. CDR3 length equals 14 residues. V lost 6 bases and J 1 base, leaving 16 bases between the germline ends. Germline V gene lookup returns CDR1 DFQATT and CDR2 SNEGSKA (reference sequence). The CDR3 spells CSAPPNLGSYEQYF. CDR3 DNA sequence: TGCAGTGCCCCACCGAATCTAGGGTCCTACGAGCAGTACTTC.

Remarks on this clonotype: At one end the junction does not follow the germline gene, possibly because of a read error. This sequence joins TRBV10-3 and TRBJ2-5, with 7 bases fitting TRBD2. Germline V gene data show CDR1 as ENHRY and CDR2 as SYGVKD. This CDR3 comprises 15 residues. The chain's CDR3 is CAGGDGGGDRETQYF. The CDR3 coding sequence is TGTGCCGGGGGTGATGGGGGGGGAGACCGAGAGACCCAGTACTTT.

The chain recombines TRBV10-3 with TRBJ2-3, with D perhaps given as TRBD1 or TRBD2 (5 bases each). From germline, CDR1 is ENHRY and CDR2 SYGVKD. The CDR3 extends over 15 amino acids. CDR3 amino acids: CSAGHGEGDQDTQYF. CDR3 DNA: TGTTCCGCGGGTCACGGGGAAGGGGACCAAGATACGCAGTATTTT.

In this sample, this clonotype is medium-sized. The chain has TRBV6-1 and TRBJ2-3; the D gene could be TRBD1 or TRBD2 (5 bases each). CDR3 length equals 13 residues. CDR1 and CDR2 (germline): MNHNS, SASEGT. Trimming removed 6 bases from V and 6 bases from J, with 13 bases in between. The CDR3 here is CASRGDRWDTQYF. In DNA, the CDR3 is TGTGCCAGCAGGGGGGACCGATGGGATACGCAGTATTTT.

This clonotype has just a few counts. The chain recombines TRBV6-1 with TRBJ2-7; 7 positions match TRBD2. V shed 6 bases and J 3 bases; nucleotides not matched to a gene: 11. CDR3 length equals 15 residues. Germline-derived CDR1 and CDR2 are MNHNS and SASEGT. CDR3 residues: CASRFGSAGDYEQYF. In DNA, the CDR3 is TGTGCCAGCAGATTCGGTTCGGCGGGAGACTACGAGCAGTACTTC.

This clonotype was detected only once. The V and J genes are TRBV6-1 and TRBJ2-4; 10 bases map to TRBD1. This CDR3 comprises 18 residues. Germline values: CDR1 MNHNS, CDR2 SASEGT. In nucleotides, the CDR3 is TGTGCGAGTATTGGAGCGGGGACAGGGGTTTGTGGCAAAAACATTCAGTACTTC. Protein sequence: CASIGAGTGVCGKNIQYF.

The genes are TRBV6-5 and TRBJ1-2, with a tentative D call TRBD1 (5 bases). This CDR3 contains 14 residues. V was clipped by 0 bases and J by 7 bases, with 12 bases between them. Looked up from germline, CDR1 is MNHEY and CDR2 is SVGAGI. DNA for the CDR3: TGTGCCAGCAGTTACTCGCCCAGGGAAGGTGGCTACACCTTC. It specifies CASSYSPREGGYTF.

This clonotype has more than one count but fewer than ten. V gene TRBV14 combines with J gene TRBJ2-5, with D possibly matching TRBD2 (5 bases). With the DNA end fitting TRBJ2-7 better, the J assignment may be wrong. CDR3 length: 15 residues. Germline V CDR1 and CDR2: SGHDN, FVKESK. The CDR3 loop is CASSPLRGKPPEQYF. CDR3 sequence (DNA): TGTGCCAGCAGCCCCTTGAGAGGGAAGCCTCCCGAGCAGTACTTC.

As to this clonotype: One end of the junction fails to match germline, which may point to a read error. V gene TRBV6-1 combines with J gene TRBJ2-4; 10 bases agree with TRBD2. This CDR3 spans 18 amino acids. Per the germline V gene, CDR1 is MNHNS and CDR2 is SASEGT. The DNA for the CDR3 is TGTGCCAGCAGTGAACTGTCCGCTAGCGGGAGAGCCAAAAACACGCAGTATTTC. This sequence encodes CASSELSASGRAKNTQYF.

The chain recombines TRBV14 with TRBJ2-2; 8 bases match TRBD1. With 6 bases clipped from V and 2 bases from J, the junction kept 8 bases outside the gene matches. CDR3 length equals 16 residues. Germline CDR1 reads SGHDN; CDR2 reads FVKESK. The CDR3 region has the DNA TGTGCCAGCAGTCGGATTGGACAGGGAAACACCGGGGAGCTGTTTTTT. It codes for CASSRIGQGNTGELFF.

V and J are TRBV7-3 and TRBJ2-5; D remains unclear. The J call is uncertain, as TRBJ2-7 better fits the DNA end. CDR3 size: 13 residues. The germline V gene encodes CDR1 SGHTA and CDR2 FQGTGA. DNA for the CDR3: TGTGCCAGCAGCTTAAACTCGCGGTACGAGCAGTACTTC. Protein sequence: CASSLNSRYEQYF.

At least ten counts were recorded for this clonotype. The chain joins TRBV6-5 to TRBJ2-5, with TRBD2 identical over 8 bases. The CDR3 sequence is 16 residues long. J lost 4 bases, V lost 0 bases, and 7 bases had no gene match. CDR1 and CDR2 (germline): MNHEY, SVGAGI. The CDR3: CASSYSGGLAGETQYF. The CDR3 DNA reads TGTGCCAGCAGTTACTCGGGAGGGCTAGCGGGAGAGACCCAGTACTTC.

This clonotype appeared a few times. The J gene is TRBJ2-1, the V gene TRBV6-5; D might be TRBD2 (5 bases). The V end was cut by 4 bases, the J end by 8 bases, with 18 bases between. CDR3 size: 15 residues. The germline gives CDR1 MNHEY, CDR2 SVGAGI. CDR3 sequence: CASSFFARVGDEQFF. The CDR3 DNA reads TGTGCCAGCAGTTTCTTCGCGCGGGTCGGCGATGAGCAGTTCTTC.

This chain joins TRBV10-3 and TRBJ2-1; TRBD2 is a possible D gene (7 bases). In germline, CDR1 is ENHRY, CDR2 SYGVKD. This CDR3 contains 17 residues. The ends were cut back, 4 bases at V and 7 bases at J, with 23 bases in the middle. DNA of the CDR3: TGTGCCATCAGTGCTCGGGGGAGGGCCGGTAGGGGGAATGAGCAGTTCTTC. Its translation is CAISARGRAGRGNEQFF.

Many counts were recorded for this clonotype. Written as DNA, the CDR3 is TGTGCCAGCAGTTTATCCGGGGTCCAGGGATACGAGCAGTACTTC. Amino acids: CASSLSGVQGYEQYF. This chain uses TRBV27 with TRBJ2-1; either TRBD1 or TRBD2 may supply D (5 bases each). The DNA end is more similar to TRBJ2-7, so the J call may be wrong. The germline gives CDR1 MNHEY, CDR2 SMNVEV (reference sequence). The CDR3 has 15 amino acids.

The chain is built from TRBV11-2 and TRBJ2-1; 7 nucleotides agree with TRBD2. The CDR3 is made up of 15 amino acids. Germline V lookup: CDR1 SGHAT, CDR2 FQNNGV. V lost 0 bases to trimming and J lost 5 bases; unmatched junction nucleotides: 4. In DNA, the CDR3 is TGTGCCAGCAGCTTAGAAACTAGCGTACACAATGAGCAGTTCTTC. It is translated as CASSLETSVHNEQFF.

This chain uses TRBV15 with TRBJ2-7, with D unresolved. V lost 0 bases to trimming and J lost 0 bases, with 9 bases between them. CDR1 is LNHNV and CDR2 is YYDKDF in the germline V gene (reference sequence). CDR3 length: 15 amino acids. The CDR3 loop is CATSRDKGSSYEQYF. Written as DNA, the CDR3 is TGTGCCACCAGCAGAGATAAGGGAAGCTCCTACGAGCAGTACTTC.

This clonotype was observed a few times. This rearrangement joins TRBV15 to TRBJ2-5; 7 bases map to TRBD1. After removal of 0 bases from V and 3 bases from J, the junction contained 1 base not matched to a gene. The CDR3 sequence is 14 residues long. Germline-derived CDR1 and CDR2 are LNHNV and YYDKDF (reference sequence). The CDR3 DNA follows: TGTGCCACCAGCAGAGATGGGACAGAAGAGACCCAGTACTTC. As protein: CATSRDGTEETQYF.

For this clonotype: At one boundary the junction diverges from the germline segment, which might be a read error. CDR3 sequence reads: CASSPGRLASGTETQYF. The CDR3 DNA reads as TGTGCCAGCAGTCCTGGCCGACTAGCTTCTGGCACAGAGACCCAGTACTTT. The genes are TRBV27 and TRBJ2-5; 7 bases match TRBD2. The length of the CDR3 is 17 residues. CDR1 is MNHEY and CDR2 is SMNVEV in the germline V gene (reference sequence).

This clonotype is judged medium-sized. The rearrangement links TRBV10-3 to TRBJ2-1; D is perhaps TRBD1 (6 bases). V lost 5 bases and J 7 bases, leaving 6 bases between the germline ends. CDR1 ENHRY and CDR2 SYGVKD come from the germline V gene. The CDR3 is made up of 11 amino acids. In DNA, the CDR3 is TGTGCCATCAGTCAGGGGAATGAGCAGTTCTTC. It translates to CAISQGNEQFF.

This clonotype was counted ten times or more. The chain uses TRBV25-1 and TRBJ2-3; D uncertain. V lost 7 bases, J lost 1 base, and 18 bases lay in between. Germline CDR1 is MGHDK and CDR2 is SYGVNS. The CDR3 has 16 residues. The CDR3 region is CASKIRPRRGTDTQYF. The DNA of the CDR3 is TGTGCCAGCAAAATCCGCCCCCGTCGGGGCACAGATACGCAGTATTTT.

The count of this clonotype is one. Here the CDR3 reads CASIPGGAVNEQFF. The CDR3 nucleotides read TGTGCCAGCATTCCGGGGGGTGCGGTCAATGAGCAGTTCTTC. The chain combines TRBV6-1 with TRBJ2-1; 7 bases fit TRBD2. V dropped 7 bases and J dropped 6; count of bases not matched to a gene: 9. Germline CDR1 reads MNHNS; CDR2 reads SASEGT. The length of the CDR3 is 14 residues.

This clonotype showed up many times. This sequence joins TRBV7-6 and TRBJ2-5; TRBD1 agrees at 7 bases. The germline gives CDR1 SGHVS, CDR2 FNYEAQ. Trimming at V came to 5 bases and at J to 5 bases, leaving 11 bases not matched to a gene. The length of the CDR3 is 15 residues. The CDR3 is CASSAQGLGTETQYF. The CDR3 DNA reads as TGTGCCAGCAGCGCACAGGGGCTCGGGACGGAGACCCAGTACTTC.

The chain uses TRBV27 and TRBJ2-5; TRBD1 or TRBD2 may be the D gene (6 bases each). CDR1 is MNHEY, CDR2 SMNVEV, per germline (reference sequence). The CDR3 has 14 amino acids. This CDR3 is CAGSGGGKQETQYF. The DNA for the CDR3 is TGTGCGGGGAGTGGGGGCGGGAAGCAAGAGACCCAGTACTTC.